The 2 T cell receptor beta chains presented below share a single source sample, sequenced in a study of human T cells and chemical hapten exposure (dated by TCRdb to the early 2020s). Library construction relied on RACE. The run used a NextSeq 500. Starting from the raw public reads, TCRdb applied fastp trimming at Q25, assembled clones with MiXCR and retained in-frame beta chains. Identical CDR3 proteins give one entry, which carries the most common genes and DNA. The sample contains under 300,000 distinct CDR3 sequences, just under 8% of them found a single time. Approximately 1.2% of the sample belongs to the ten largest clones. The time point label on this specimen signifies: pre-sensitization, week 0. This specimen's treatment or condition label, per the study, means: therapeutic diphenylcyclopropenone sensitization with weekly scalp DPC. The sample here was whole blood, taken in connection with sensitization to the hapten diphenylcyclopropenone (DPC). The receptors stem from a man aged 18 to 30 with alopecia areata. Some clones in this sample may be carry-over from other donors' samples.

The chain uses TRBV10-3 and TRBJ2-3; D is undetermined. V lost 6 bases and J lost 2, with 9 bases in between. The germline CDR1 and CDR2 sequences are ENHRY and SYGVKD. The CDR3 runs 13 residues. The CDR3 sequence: CAIRESYTDTQYF. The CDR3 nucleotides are TGTGCCATCAGGGAAAGTTACACAGATACGCAGTATTTT.

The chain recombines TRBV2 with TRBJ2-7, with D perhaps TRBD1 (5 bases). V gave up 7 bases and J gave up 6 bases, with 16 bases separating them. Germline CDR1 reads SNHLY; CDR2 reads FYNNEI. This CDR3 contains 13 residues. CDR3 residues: CASTSTGHLEQYF. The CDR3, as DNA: TGTGCCAGCACATCAACCGGACACCTCGAGCAGTACTTC.